Presented here are 14 T cell receptor beta chains from one specimen sequenced in a study of graft-versus-host responses after intestinal transplantation. Sequencing used immunoSEQ multiplex PCR; TCRdb keeps in-frame clones, though not all of them. Among about 99,000 clones listed, more than 85% were seen once. For these TCRs, the target antigens are not known. The sequenced sample was unstimulated CD8+ T cells sorted from spleen or lymph node cells, obtained before intestinal transplant. Receptor source: a human donor who received an intestinal transplant.

The chain employs TRBV2 and TRBJ2-1; D is unclear. The germline V gene encodes CDR1 SNHLY and CDR2 FYNNEI. The ends were cut back, 3 bases at V and 9 bases at J, with 6 bases in the middle. This CDR3 has 11 amino acids. CDR3 nucleotide sequence: TGTGCCAGCAGTGACCCGGCTGAGCAGTTCTTC. It yields the protein CASSDPAEQFF.

V is TRBV7-3 and J is TRBJ2-1, with 9 positions matching TRBD2. CDR1 SGHTA and CDR2 FQGTGA come from the germline V gene. J was trimmed by 8 bases and V by 5 bases; bases with no gene match: 7. The CDR3 has 14 residues. CDR3 sequence: CASSGWAGGDEQFF. The CDR3 DNA follows: TGTGCCAGCAGCGGATGGGCGGGGGGGGATGAGCAGTTCTTC. The whole variable domain, remainder taken from reference TRBV7-3 and TRBJ2-1, is GAGVSQTPSNKVTEKGKYVELRCDPISGHTALYWYRQSLGQGPEFLIYFQGTGAADDSGLPNDRFFAVRPEGSVSTLKIQRTERGDSAVYLCASSGWAGGDEQFFGPGTRLTVL.

V is TRBV7-8 and J is TRBJ2-4, with D maybe TRBD2 (5 bases). The V gene's germline CDR1 is SGHVS and CDR2 FQNEAQ. V was shortened by 4 bases and J by 8 bases, with 15 bases between the two germline ends. The CDR3 consists of 14 residues. CDR3: CASSSGGRTDIQYF. In nucleotides, the CDR3 is TGTGCCAGCAGCTCCGGCGGGCGGACGGACATTCAGTACTTC.

The rearrangement joins TRBV29-1 to TRBJ1-2; D is perhaps TRBD1 (5 bases). Germline CDR1 and CDR2: SQVTM and ANQGSEA. The CDR3 consists of 11 residues. Trimming left V 8 bases short and J 4 bases short, with 11 bases between. DNA of the CDR3: TGCAGCTCCAGGGACCTCTATGGCTACACCTTC. Amino acids: CSSRDLYGYTF. The whole variable domain, remainder taken from reference TRBV29-1 and TRBJ1-2, is SAVISQKPSRDICQRGTSLTIQCQVDSQVTMMFWYRQQPGQSLTLIATANQGSEATYESGFVIDKFPISRPNLTFSTLTVSNMSPEDSSIYLCSSRDLYGYTFGSGTRLTVV.

The gene calls are TRBV7-9 and TRBJ1-3; weak D call: TRBD1 (5 bases). Trimming pared 5 bases from V and 2 bases from J, leaving 13 bases between. The CDR3 is 15 residues long. Germline assignment: CDR1 SEHNR and CDR2 FQNEAQ (reference sequence). The CDR3 protein is CASSDPGRTGNTIYF. In nucleotides, the CDR3 is TGTGCCAGCAGCGATCCGGGGCGGACTGGAAACACCATATATTTT. Full variable domain (missing parts from reference TRBV7-9 and TRBJ1-3): DTGVSQNPRHKITKRGQNVTFRCDPISEHNRLYWYRQTLGQGPEFLTYFQNEAQLEKSRLLSDRFSAERPKGSFSTLEIQRTEQGDSAMYLCASSDPGRTGNTIYFGEGSWLTVV.

V is TRBV19 and J is TRBJ2-5, with 9 bases lining up with TRBD2. The closer fit of TRBJ2-7 to the DNA end suggests the J call may be wrong. CDR1 is LNHDA, CDR2 SQIVND, per germline (reference sequence). The CDR3 is made up of 14 amino acids. DNA of the CDR3: TGTGCCAGTAGTATGTCGACTAGCGGCTACGAGCAGTACTTC. Its protein is CASSMSTSGYEQYF.

CDR3 coding DNA: TGTGCCAGCAGCCCTCGACAGGGACAAGAGACCCAGTACTTC. Its protein is CASSPRQGQETQYF. The chain uses TRBV6-5 and TRBJ2-5; 7 nucleotides match TRBD1. CDR1 is MNHEY, CDR2 SVGAGI, per germline. The CDR3 has 14 amino acids. J lost 2 bases, V lost 6 bases, and 6 bases had no gene match.

Turning to this clone: Because the CDR3 is missing its conserved closing phenylalanine or tryptophan, this is likely a read error. The limits of the CDR3 on the DNA are not certain, so only TCRdb's listed CDR3 is given. The chain employs TRBV6-9 and TRBJ2-7; TRBD2 is the table's D call, not checked against the DNA. The CDR3 totals 11 residues, both ends included. Germline lookup yields CDR1 MNHGY and CDR2 SVAAGI. CDR3 sequence reads: CASTHGGVSWI.

The chain employs TRBV27 and TRBJ2-3; D is unresolved. CDR1 is MNHEY and CDR2 is SMNVEV in the germline V gene (reference sequence). The CDR3 totals 15 residues. V was cut by 5 bases and J by 4 bases, with 16 bases left in between. CDR3: CASSPSPSLADTQYF. In DNA, the CDR3 is TGTGCCAGCAGTCCCTCTCCTTCATTGGCAGATACGCAGTATTTT.

The V call is TRBV4-1, the J call TRBJ2-7; 9 bases line up with TRBD1. The CDR3 covers 16 residues. The V segment lost 3 bases and the J segment 3 bases; nucleotides outside the gene matches: 9. The germline V gene has CDR1 MGHRA and CDR2 YSYEKL. The CDR3 DNA follows: TGCGCCAGCAGCCAGGGCGAGGGACAGGGAATCTACGAGCAGTACTTC. Translation: CASSQGEGQGIYEQYF.

The chain employs TRBV7-9 and TRBJ1-1; no clear D gene. Deletions cut 5 bases from V and 8 bases from J, with 9 bases between. The CDR3 totals 11 residues. Germline CDR1 reads SEHNR; CDR2 reads FQNEAQ (reference sequence). CDR3 DNA: TGTGCCAGCAGCCCCGCTCGCGAAGCTTTCTTT. Its translation: CASSPAREAFF.

V usage is TRBV27 and J usage is TRBJ2-2; 7 nucleotides agree with TRBD1. CDR1 is MNHEY and CDR2 is SMNVEV in the germline V gene (reference sequence). V shed 8 bases and J 1 base; nucleotides not matched to a gene: 7. This CDR3 is built from 15 residues. CDR3 loop: CASRNRGGNTGELFF. The CDR3 region has the DNA TGTGCCAGCCGGAACAGGGGCGGGAACACCGGGGAGCTGTTTTTT.

The genes are TRBV27 and TRBJ1-6; D not resolved. The germline V gene has CDR1 MNHEY and CDR2 SMNVEV (reference sequence). This CDR3 has 17 amino acids. The V gene lost 0 bases and the J gene lost 0 bases, with 9 bases spanning the gap. The CDR3 nucleotides are TGTGCCAGCAGTTTATCGCCGGTGAGCTCCTATAATTCACCCCTCCACTTT. The encoded protein is CASSLSPVSSYNSPLHF.

Here the CDR3 DNA reads TGTGCCAGCAGTGAACGGGGGATGAGAGATGGCTACACCTTC. This sequence encodes CASSERGMRDGYTF. The rearrangement uses TRBV2 and TRBJ1-2, with a weak D call TRBD1 (5 bases). The CDR3 length is 14 residues. V shed 2 bases and J shed 6 bases, with 13 bases lying between them. Germline V gene sequence: CDR1 SNHLY, CDR2 FYNNEI.